This T cell receptor beta chain was documented in a study of blood T cell repertoires in COVID-19. The V and J ends lost 0 bases and 4 bases respectively, with 16 bases between them. Per germline, CDR1 GTSNPN and CDR2 SVGIG (reference sequence). CDR3 length: 15 residues. The table came from immunoSEQ multiplex PCR; TCRdb's copy has only in-frame clones and leaves some out. The sample consists of 150,000 or so clones, more than 75% of them appearing once. Recruitment covered 25 or so US areas and drew participants whose ages spanned about 18 to 95 years. Symptom resolution, clearance, or two negative PCRs marked the recovered donors of Cohort 3.

The clonotype originates from a woman aged 45-59 years who had recovered from COVID-19. Sequencing was done on a sample of PBMCs or T cells enriched from blood (not recorded which). V usage is TRBV30 and J usage is TRBJ2-7, with D tentatively TRBD1 (5 bases). CDR3 bases: TGTGCCTGGAGTGTAGGGGTAGGGTCAAGGTACGAGCAGTACTTC. It yields the protein CAWSVGVGSRYEQYF. Looking up the rest from reference TRBV30 and TRBJ2-7 gives the full variable domain: SQTIHQWPATLVQPVGSPLSLECTVEGTSNPNLYWYRQAAGRGLQLLFYSVGIGQISSEVPQNLSASRPQDRQFILSSKKLLLSDSGFYLCAWSVGVGSRYEQYFGPGTRLTVT.